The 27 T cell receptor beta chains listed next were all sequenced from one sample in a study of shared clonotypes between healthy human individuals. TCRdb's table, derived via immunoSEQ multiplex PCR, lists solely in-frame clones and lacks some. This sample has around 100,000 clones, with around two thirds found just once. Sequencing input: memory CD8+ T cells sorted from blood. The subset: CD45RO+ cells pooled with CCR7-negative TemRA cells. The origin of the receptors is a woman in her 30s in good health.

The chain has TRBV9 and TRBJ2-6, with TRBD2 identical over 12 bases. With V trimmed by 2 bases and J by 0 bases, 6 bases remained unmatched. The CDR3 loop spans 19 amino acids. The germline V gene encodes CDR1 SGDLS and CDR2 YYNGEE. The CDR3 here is CASSVWTSGTHSGANVLTF. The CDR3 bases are TGTGCCAGCAGCGTTTGGACTAGCGGGACGCACTCTGGGGCCAACGTCCTGACTTTC.

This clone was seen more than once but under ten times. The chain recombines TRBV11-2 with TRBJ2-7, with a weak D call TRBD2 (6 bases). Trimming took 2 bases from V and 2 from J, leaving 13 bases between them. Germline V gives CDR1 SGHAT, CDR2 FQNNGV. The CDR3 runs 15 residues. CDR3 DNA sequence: TGTGCCAGCAGCTTATTCGGCGGGATCACCTACGAGCAGTACTTC. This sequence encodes CASSLFGGITYEQYF. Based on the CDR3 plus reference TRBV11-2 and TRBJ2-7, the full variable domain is EAGVAQSPRYKIIEKRQSVAFWCNPISGHATLYWYQQILGQGPKLLIQFQNNGVVDDSQLPKDRFSAERLKGVDSTLKIQPAKLEDSAVYLCASSLFGGITYEQYFGPGTRLTVT.

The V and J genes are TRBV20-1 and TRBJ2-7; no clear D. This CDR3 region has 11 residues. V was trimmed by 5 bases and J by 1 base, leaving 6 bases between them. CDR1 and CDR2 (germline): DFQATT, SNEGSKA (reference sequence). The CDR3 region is CSAGPSYEQYF. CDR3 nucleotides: TGCAGTGCTGGACCTTCCTACGAGCAGTACTTC.

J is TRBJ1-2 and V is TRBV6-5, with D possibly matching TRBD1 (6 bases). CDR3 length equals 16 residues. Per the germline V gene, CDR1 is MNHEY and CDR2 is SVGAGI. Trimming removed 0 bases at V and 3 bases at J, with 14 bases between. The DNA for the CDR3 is TGTGCCAGCAGTTACTCGGTTCCGGGGGCGGACTATGGCTACACCTTC. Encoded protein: CASSYSVPGADYGYTF.

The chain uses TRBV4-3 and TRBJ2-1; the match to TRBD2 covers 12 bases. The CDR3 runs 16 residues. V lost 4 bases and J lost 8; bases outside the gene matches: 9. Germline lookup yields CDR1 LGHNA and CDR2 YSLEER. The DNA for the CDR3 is TGCGCCAGCAGCCTGACCGGACTAGCGGGGCCCTATGAGCAGTTCTTC. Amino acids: CASSLTGLAGPYEQFF.

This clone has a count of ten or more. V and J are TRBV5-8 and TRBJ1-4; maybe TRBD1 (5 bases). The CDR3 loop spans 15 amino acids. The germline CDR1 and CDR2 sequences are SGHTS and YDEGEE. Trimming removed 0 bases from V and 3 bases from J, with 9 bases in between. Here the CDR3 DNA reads TGTGCCAGCAGCTTGGCGGGGGTGGCTAATGAAAAACTGTTTTTT. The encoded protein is CASSLAGVANEKLFF.

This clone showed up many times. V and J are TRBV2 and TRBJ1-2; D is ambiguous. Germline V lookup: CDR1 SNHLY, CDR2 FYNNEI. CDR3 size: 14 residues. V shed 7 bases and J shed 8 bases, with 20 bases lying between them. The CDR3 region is CASKATTTSEGYTF. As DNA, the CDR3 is TGTGCCAGCAAAGCCACTACGACGTCGGAAGGCTACACCTTC.

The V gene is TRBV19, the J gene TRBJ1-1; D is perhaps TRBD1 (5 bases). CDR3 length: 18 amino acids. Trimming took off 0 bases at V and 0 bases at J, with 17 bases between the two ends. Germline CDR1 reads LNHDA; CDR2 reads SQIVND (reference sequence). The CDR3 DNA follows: TGTGCCAGTAGTATAGATATCTCGGACACAAGCTTGAACACTGAAGCTTTCTTT. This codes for CASSIDISDTSLNTEAFF.

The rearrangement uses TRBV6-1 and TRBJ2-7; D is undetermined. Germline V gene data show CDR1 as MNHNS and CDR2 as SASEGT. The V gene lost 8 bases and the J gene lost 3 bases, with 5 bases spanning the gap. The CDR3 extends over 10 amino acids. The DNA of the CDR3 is TGTGCCAGCGGTATCTACGAGCAGTACTTC. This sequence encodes CASGIYEQYF.

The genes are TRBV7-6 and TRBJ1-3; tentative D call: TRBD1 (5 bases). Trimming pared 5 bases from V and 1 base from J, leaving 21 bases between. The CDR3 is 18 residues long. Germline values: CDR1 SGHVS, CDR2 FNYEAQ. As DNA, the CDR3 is TGTGCCAGCAGCATACGGGGGTTCGGCTACGAGTCTGGAAACACCATATATTTT. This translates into CASSIRGFGYESGNTIYF.

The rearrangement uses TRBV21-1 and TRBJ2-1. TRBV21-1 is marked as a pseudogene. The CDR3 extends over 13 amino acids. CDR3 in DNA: TGTGCCAGCAGCAAAGCAGGGTGGAATGAGCAGTTCTTC. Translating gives CASSKAGWNEQFF.

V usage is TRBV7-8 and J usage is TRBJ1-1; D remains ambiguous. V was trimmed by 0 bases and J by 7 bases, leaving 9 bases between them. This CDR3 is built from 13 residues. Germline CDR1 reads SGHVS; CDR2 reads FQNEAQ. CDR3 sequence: CASSLARRNEAFF. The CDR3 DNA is TGTGCCAGCAGCTTAGCGCGTCGGAATGAAGCTTTCTTT. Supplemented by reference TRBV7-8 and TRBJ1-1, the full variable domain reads GAGVSQSPRYKVAKRGQDVALRCDPISGHVSLFWYQQALGQGPEFLTYFQNEAQLDKSGLPSDRFFAERPEGSVSTLKIQRTQQEDSAVYLCASSLARRNEAFFGQGTRLTVV.

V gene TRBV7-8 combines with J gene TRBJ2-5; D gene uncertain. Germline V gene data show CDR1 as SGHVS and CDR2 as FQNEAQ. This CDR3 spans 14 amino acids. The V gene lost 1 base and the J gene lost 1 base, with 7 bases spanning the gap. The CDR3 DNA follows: TGTGCCAGCAGCTTAGTTCCAGGCCAAGAGACCCAGTACTTC. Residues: CASSLVPGQETQYF.

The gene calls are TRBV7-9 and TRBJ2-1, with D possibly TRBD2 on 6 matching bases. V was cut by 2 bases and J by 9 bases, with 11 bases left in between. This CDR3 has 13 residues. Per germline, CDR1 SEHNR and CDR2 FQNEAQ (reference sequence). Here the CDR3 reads CASSLTGEPEQFF. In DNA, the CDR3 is TGTGCCAGCAGCTTAACGGGAGAACCTGAGCAGTTCTTC.

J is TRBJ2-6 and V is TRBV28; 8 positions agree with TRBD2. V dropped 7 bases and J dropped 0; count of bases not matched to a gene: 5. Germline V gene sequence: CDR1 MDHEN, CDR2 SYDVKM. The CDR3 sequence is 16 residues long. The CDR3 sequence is CASTSGGGSGANVLTF. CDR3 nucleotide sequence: TGTGCCAGCACCTCGGGGGGGGGCTCTGGGGCCAACGTCCTGACTTTC.

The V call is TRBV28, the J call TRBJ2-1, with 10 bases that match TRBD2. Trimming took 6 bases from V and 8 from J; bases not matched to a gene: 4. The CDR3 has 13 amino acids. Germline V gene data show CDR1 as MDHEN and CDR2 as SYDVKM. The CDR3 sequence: CASSTSGIHEQFF. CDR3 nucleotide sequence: TGTGCCAGCAGCACTAGCGGGATACATGAGCAGTTCTTC.

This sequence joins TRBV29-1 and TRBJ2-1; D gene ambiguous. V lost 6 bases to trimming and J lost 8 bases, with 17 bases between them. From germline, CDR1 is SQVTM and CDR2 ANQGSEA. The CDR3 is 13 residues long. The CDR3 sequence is CSVPRIGLDEQFF. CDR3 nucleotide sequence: TGCAGCGTCCCCCGGATTGGGCTCGATGAGCAGTTCTTC.

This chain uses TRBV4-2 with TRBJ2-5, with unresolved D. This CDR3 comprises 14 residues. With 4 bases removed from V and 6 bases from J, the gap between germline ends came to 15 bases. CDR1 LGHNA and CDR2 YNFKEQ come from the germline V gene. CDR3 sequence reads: CASSRPHVSQTQYF. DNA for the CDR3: TGTGCCAGCAGCCGTCCCCACGTGTCACAGACCCAGTACTTC.

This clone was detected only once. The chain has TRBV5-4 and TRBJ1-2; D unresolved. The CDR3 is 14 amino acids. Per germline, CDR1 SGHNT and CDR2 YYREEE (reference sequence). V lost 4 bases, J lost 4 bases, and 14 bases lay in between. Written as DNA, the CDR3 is TGTGCCAGCAGCCGAAACAAGGCTGCCTATGGCTACACCTTC. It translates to CASSRNKAAYGYTF.

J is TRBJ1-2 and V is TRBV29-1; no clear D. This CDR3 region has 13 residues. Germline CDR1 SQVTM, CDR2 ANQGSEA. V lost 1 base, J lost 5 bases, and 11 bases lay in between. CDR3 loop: CSVEVGLQYGYTF. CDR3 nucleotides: TGCAGCGTTGAAGTGGGCCTCCAGTATGGCTACACCTTC.

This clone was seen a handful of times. CDR3 loop: CASSGGRRDPNTDTQYF. The CDR3 DNA follows: TGTGCCAGCAGCGGGGGCCGGCGGGACCCTAACACAGATACGCAGTATTTT. This chain uses TRBV27 with TRBJ2-3, with D possibly being TRBD1 or TRBD2 (6 bases each). Germline CDR1 reads MNHEY; CDR2 reads SMNVEV (reference sequence). V gave up 6 bases and J gave up 2 bases, with 21 bases separating them. The CDR3 runs 17 residues.

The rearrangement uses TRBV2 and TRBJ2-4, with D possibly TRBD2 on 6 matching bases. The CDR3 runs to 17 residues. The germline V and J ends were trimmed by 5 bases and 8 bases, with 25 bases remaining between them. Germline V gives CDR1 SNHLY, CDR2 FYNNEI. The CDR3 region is CASSTPDVPSVIDIQYF. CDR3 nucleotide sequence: TGTGCCAGCAGTACTCCAGATGTCCCTAGCGTCATAGACATTCAGTACTTC. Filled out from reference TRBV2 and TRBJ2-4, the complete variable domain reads EPEVTQTPSHQVTQMGQEVILRCVPISNHLYFYWYRQILGQKVEFLVSFYNNEISEKSEIFDDQFSVERPDGSNFTLKIRSTKLEDSAMYFCASSTPDVPSVIDIQYFGAGTRLSVL.

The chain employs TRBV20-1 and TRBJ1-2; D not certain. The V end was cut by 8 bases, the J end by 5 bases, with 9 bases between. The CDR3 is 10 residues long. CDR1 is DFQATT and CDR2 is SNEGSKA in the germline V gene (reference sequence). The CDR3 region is CSPFEYGYTF. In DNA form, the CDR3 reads TGCAGTCCCTTTGAGTATGGCTACACCTTC.

This CDR3 reads CATAGGNEKLFF. CDR3 DNA sequence: TGTGCCACGGCAGGGGGCAATGAAAAACTGTTTTTT. The chain carries TRBV28 and TRBJ1-4; 8 positions agree with TRBD1. The CDR3 has 12 residues. Germline V gene data show CDR1 as MDHEN and CDR2 as SYDVKM. The J segment lost 5 bases and the V segment lost 10 bases, leaving 3 bases of the junction unmatched.

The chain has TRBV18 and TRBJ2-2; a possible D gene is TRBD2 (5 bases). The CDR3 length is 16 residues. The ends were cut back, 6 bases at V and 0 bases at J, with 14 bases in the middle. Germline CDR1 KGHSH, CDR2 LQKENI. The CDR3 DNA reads TGTGCCAGCTCTCCTCTCGGGGATGCGAACACCGGGGAGCTGTTTTTT. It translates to CASSPLGDANTGELFF.

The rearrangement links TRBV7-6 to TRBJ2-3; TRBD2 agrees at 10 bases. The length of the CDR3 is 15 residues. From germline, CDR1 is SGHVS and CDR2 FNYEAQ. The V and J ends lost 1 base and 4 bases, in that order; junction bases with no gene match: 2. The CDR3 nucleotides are TGTGCCAGCAGCTTAGGAGCGGGAGGGCCAGATACGCAGTATTTT. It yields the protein CASSLGAGGPDTQYF.

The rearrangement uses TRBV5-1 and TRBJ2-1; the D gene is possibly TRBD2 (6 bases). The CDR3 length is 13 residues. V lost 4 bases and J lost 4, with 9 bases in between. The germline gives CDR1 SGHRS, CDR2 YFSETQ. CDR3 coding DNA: TGCGCCAGCAGCGGGGAGGTGTACAATGAGCAGTTCTTC. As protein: CASSGEVYNEQFF.